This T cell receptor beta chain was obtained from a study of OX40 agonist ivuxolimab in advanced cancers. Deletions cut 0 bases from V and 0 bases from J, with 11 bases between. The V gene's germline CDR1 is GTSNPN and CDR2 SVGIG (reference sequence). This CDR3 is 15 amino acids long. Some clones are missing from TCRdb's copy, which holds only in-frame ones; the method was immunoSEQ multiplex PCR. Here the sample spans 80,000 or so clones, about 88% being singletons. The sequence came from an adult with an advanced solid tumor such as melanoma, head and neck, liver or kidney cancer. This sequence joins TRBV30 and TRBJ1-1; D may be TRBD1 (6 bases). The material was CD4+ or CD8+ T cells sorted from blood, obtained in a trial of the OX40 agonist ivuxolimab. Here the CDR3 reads CAWSVLKGVNTEAFF. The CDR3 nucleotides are TGTGCCTGGAGTGTACTTAAGGGGGTGAACACTGAAGCTTTCTTT.